These T cell receptor beta chains were read from a single sample in a study of T cell responses to AZD1222 COVID-19 vaccine. Data came from immunoSEQ multiplex PCR; TCRdb stores just in-frame clones and leaves some out. There are 210,000 or so clones in the sample; 85% to 95% occur only once, and approximately 1% lies in the top ten. The specimen comprised peripheral blood, sampled on day 0 of MenACWY control vaccination. Source of these receptors: an adult in good health. Each CDR3 is given with its conserved first and last residue. Each record gives: V gene, J gene, D gene, clone size, CDR3 protein, CDR3 DNA. The D gene is left open where the match is weak. Clone size appears in some rows only: once, few, many, or a class for an expanded clone.

V: TRBV11-2; J: TRBJ2-7; D: NA; size: NA; CDR3: CASSLGFGRSYEQYF; DNA: TGTGCCAGCAGCTTAGGGTTTGGCAGAAGCTACGAGCAGTACTTC
V: TRBV5-4; J: TRBJ1-1; D: NA; size: NA; CDR3: CASSYRDRLNTEAFF; DNA: TGTGCCAGCAGCTACCGGGACCGCCTGAACACTGAAGCTTTCTTT
V: TRBV3-1/TRBV3-2; J: TRBJ2-3; D: NA; size: once; CDR3: CASSPGLLQDTQYF; DNA: TGTGCCAGCAGCCCAGGACTACTACAAGATACGCAGTATTTT
V: TRBV30; J: TRBJ2-6; D: NA; size: once; CDR3: CACHSGANVLTF; DNA: TGTGCCTGCCACTCTGGGGCCAACGTCCTGACTTTC
V: TRBV7-2; J: TRBJ1-1; D: NA; size: once; CDR3: CASSPSPRWNTEAFF; DNA: TGTGCCAGCAGCCCCTCTCCGAGATGGAACACTGAAGCTTTCTTT
V: TRBV7-2; J: TRBJ1-1; D: NA; size: NA; CDR3: CASSLRRGWAEAFF; DNA: TGTGCCAGCAGCTTACGGCGGGGTTGGGCTGAAGCTTTCTTT
V: TRBV7-2; J: TRBJ2-5; D: TRBD1; size: NA; CDR3: CASSWGQQETQYF; DNA: TGTGCCAGCAGCTGGGGACAGCAAGAGACCCAGTACTTC
V: TRBV10-3; J: TRBJ1-1; D: NA; size: NA; CDR3: CAISDSVRNTEAFF; DNA: TGTGCCATCAGTGATTCGGTAAGGAACACTGAAGCTTTCTTT
V: TRBV24-1; J: TRBJ1-4; D: NA; size: NA; CDR3: CATSDPRGPGEKLFF; DNA: TGTGCCACCAGTGATCCGCGGGGGCCGGGTGAAAAACTGTTTTTT
V: TRBV30; J: TRBJ1-2; D: NA; size: NA; CDR3: CAWRRGGGYTF; DNA: TGTGCCTGGAGAAGAGGGGGTGGCTACACCTTC
V: TRBV7-2; J: TRBJ2-1; D: TRBD2; size: NA; CDR3: CASSRSGASYNEQFF; DNA: TGTGCCAGCAGTCGCAGCGGGGCCTCCTACAATGAGCAGTTCTTC
V: TRBV11-2; J: TRBJ1-1; D: NA; size: NA; CDR3: CASSGQGNTEAFF; DNA: TGTGCCAGCAGCGGCCAGGGGAACACTGAAGCTTTCTTT
V: TRBV7-8; J: TRBJ2-2; D: NA; size: NA; CDR3: CASSLGRQTNTGELFF; DNA: TGTGCCAGCAGCTTAGGTCGGCAGACCAACACCGGGGAGCTGTTTTTT
V: TRBV7-2; J: TRBJ1-1; D: NA; size: NA; CDR3: CASSLAGGSTEAFF; DNA: TGTGCCAGCAGCTTAGCGGGGGGGAGCACTGAAGCTTTCTTT
V: TRBV5-1; J: TRBJ2-2; D: NA; size: NA; CDR3: CASSSTGTTGELFF; DNA: TGCGCCAGCAGCTCGACAGGCACCACCGGGGAGCTGTTTTTT
V: TRBV30; J: TRBJ1-2; D: NA; size: NA; CDR3: CAWSTGGGYGYTF; DNA: TGTGCCTGGAGTACCGGGGGAGGATATGGCTACACCTTC
V: TRBV12-5; J: TRBJ1-1; D: NA; size: NA; CDR3: CASGLDQGQVNTEAFF; DNA: TGTGCTAGTGGTTTGGACCAGGGGCAGGTGAACACTGAAGCTTTCTTT
V: TRBV7-9; J: TRBJ1-1; D: NA; size: NA; CDR3: CASSLRGSLLEAFF; DNA: TGTGCCAGCAGCTTACGAGGCAGCTTGCTTGAAGCTTTCTTT
V: TRBV18; J: TRBJ1-2; D: TRBD1; size: NA; CDR3: CASSPRQGEAYGYTF; DNA: TGTGCCAGCTCACCCCGACAGGGGGAGGCCTATGGCTACACCTTC
V: TRBV24-1; J: TRBJ1-1; D: TRBD1; size: NA; CDR3: CATSGTGGLNTEAFF; DNA: TGTGCCACCAGTGGGACAGGGGGTTTGAACACTGAAGCTTTCTTT
V: TRBV3-1/TRBV3-2; J: TRBJ2-2; D: NA; size: NA; CDR3: CASSQVSTGELFF; DNA: TGTGCCAGCAGCCAAGTCAGCACCGGGGAGCTGTTTTTT
V: TRBV7-9; J: TRBJ1-1; D: TRBD1; size: once; CDR3: CASSVRPGGAIRNTEAFF; DNA: TGTGCCAGCAGCGTTCGTCCAGGGGGCGCGATAAGGAACACTGAAGCTTTCTTT
V: TRBV7-9; J: TRBJ2-6; D: NA; size: NA; CDR3: CASSLAGANVLTF; DNA: TGTGCCAGCAGCTTAGCTGGGGCCAACGTCCTGACTTTC
V: TRBV4-1; J: TRBJ2-1; D: NA; size: NA; CDR3: CASSQDHVAGEQFF; DNA: TGCGCCAGCAGCCAAGATCATGTGGCGGGTGAGCAGTTCTTC
V: TRBV7-9; J: TRBJ2-3; D: NA; size: NA; CDR3: CASSLLTDTQYF; DNA: TGTGCCAGCAGCCTCCTCACAGATACGCAGTATTTT
V: TRBV19; J: TRBJ2-1; D: NA; size: NA; CDR3: CASSDPRSYNEQFF; DNA: TGTGCCAGTAGTGATCCCCGCTCCTACAATGAGCAGTTCTTC
V: TRBV10-3; J: TRBJ1-2; D: TRBD1; size: NA; CDR3: CAISESSQGADYGYTF; DNA: TGTGCCATCAGTGAGTCGTCGCAGGGGGCGGACTATGGCTACACCTTC
V: TRBV7-2; J: TRBJ1-1; D: NA; size: NA; CDR3: CASSPLGEGTEAFF; DNA: TGTGCCAGCAGCCCCCTGGGGGAGGGCACTGAAGCTTTCTTT
V: TRBV7-2; J: TRBJ2-7; D: NA; size: NA; CDR3: CASSLSDTYEQYF; DNA: TGTGCCAGCAGCTTATCTGATACCTACGAGCAGTACTTC
V: TRBV4-2; J: TRBJ1-6; D: NA; size: NA; CDR3: CASSQVSSSYNSPLHF; DNA: TGTGCCAGCAGCCAAGTTTCCAGCTCCTATAATTCACCCCTCCACTTT
V: TRBV6-2/TRBV6-3; J: TRBJ2-3; D: NA; size: NA; CDR3: CASSYSRGFGAGSFMGWYF; DNA: NA
V: TRBV7-2; J: TRBJ2-2; D: NA; size: NA; CDR3: CASSSPYNTGELFF; DNA: TGTGCCAGCAGCTCTCCATATAACACCGGGGAGCTGTTTTTT
V: TRBV3-1/TRBV3-2; J: TRBJ2-7; D: NA; size: NA; CDR3: CASSQLPTAEQYF; DNA: TGTGCCAGCAGCCAGCTCCCCACCGCCGAGCAGTACTTC
V: TRBV18; J: TRBJ1-1; D: NA; size: NA; CDR3: CASSPQRGQMNTEAFF; DNA: TGTGCCAGCTCACCACAGCGGGGGCAGATGAACACTGAAGCTTTCTTT
V: TRBV25-1; J: TRBJ1-1; D: NA; size: NA; CDR3: CASSELREGTEAFF; DNA: TGTGCCAGCAGTGAACTACGGGAGGGCACTGAAGCTTTCTTT
V: TRBV5-1; J: TRBJ1-6; D: NA; size: NA; CDR3: CASRWDPNSPLHF; DNA: TGCGCCAGCAGGTGGGACCCCAATTCACCCCTCCACTTT
V: TRBV29-1; J: TRBJ2-1; D: NA; size: NA; CDR3: CSAPCEEAVSSYNEQFF; DNA: TGCAGCGCGCCCTGTGAGGAGGCGGTGAGCTCCTACAATGAGCAGTTCTTC
V: TRBV7-8; J: TRBJ1-5; D: TRBD1; size: NA; CDR3: CASSKGQGHNQPQHF; DNA: TGTGCCAGCAGCAAGGGACAGGGTCACAATCAGCCCCAGCATTTT
V: TRBV6-6; J: TRBJ1-1; D: NA; size: NA; CDR3: CASRNLPTGGDIW; DNA: TGTGCCAGCAGAAACCTCCCAACGGGAGGGGATATATGG
V: TRBV19; J: TRBJ2-4; D: NA; size: NA; CDR3: CASSLRWIQYF; DNA: TGTGCCAGTAGTTTGCGGTGGATTCAGTACTTC
V: TRBV4-1; J: TRBJ2-3; D: NA; size: NA; CDR3: CASSQGPAVTDTQYF; DNA: TGCGCCAGCAGCCAAGGGCCAGCTGTCACGGATACGCAGTATTTT
V: TRBV9; J: TRBJ1-1; D: NA; size: NA; CDR3: CASSFSGTNTEAFF; DNA: TGTGCCAGCAGCTTCTCCGGGACAAACACTGAAGCTTTCTTT
V: TRBV3-1/TRBV3-2; J: TRBJ1-5; D: NA; size: NA; CDR3: CASSPTPYQPQHF; DNA: TGTGCCAGCAGCCCCACCCCCTATCAGCCCCAGCATTTT
V: TRBV5-4; J: TRBJ1-6; D: TRBD1; size: NA; CDR3: CASSLEAGGISPLHF; DNA: TGTGCCAGCAGCTTGGAAGCAGGGGGCATTTCACCCCTCCACTTT
V: TRBV2; J: TRBJ1-5; D: TRBD1; size: NA; CDR3: CASSRTGRNQPQHF; DNA: TGTGCCAGCAGTAGGACAGGGCGAAATCAGCCCCAGCATTTT
V: TRBV5-1; J: TRBJ1-1; D: NA; size: once; CDR3: CASSFGRGNFRTEAFF; DNA: TGCGCCAGCAGCTTTGGGAGGGGGAATTTTCGCACTGAAGCTTTCTTT
V: TRBV2; J: TRBJ2-7; D: NA; size: NA; CDR3: CASSERVDEQYF; DNA: TGTGCCAGCAGTGAGCGGGTGGACGAGCAGTACTTC
V: TRBV24-1; J: TRBJ1-4; D: TRBD1; size: NA; CDR3: CATSDGGQGSEKLFF; DNA: TGTGCCACCAGTGATGGGGGACAGGGAAGTGAAAAACTGTTTTTT
V: TRBV28; J: TRBJ2-7; D: NA; size: NA; CDR3: CASSPIGTGNYEQYF; DNA: TGTGCCAGCAGCCCTATAGGGACGGGGAACTACGAGCAGTACTTC
V: TRBV19; J: TRBJ1-4; D: TRBD1; size: NA; CDR3: CASSMSGQLNEKLFF; DNA: TGTGCCAGTAGTATGTCGGGACAGCTTAATGAAAAACTGTTTTTT
V: TRBV7-2; J: TRBJ1-1; D: TRBD1; size: once; CDR3: CASSSYRGGNTEAFF; DNA: TGTGCCAGCAGCTCATACAGGGGAGGTAACACTGAAGCTTTCTTT
V: TRBV3-1/TRBV3-2; J: TRBJ1-1; D: TRBD1; size: once; CDR3: CASSQATRGRLAEAFF; DNA: TGTGCCAGCAGCCAAGCTACCAGGGGGCGGCTCGCTGAAGCTTTCTTT
V: TRBV10-3; J: TRBJ2-5; D: TRBD2; size: NA; CDR3: CAISLAGGQETQYF; DNA: TGTGCCATCAGCCTAGCGGGGGGGCAAGAGACCCAGTACTTC
V: TRBV10-1; J: TRBJ2-5; D: NA; size: NA; CDR3: CASSETGSGETQYF; DNA: TGCGCCAGCAGTGAGACAGGGTCCGGAGAGACCCAGTACTTC